The 11 T cell receptor beta chains reported below all come from one sample, sequenced in a study of technical replicates of blood from several donors. Profiled with immunoSEQ multiplex PCR; TCRdb holds only in-frame clones, not every one. The table lists around 90,000 clones, 94% of them singletons. Material: T cells isolated from PBMCs. All receptors come from a human donor in good health.

As concerns this clone: A read error may account for a junction end that differs from germline. The CDR3 sequence is CASSLGPPRTNEKLFF. Here the CDR3 DNA reads TGTGCTAGCAGCTTAGGTCCACCTAGAACTAATGAAAAACTGTTTTTT. The chain couples TRBV7-7 to TRBJ1-4; D is uncertain. In germline, CDR1 is SSHAT, CDR2 FNYEAQ (reference sequence). CDR3 length: 16 amino acids.

V usage is TRBV27 and J usage is TRBJ1-1, with TRBD1 identical over 9 bases. J was trimmed by 6 bases and V by 10 bases; bases with no gene match: 6. This CDR3 comprises 12 residues. Germline CDR1 is MNHEY and CDR2 is SMNVEV (reference sequence). CDR3 DNA sequence: TGTGCCATCGGGACAGGGATCCCTGAAGCTTTCTTT. The encoded protein is CAIGTGIPEAFF.

This clone was observed a handful of times. The chain combines TRBV5-1 with TRBJ2-3; D not certain. V dropped 2 bases and J dropped 0 bases, with 16 bases sitting between them. Germline CDR1 SGHRS, CDR2 YFSETQ. The CDR3 runs 17 residues. CDR3 sequence: CASSFRLGLSSTDTQYF. The CDR3 nucleotides read TGCGCCAGCAGCTTCCGGCTTGGGCTTTCTAGCACAGATACGCAGTATTTT.

The CDR3 spells CAIRAGTGASYEQYF. The CDR3 nucleotides are TGTGCCATCAGGGCCGGGACAGGGGCTTCCTACGAGCAGTACTTC. The chain carries TRBV10-3 and TRBJ2-7, with 10 bases matching TRBD1. The ends lost 6 bases at V and 1 base at J; junction bases unmatched: 6. CDR1 and CDR2 (germline): ENHRY, SYGVKD. The CDR3 totals 15 residues.

V and J are TRBV7-9 and TRBJ2-7; D not resolved. This CDR3 is built from 14 residues. Trimming removed 7 bases from V and 3 bases from J, with 16 bases in between. Per germline, CDR1 SEHNR and CDR2 FQNEAQ (reference sequence). The CDR3 DNA sequence: TGTGCCAGCACCTTTGGTGGCACCCTCTACGAGCAGTACTTC. Translation: CASTFGGTLYEQYF.

The chain has TRBV30 and TRBJ1-4, with D possibly matching TRBD1 (6 bases). This CDR3 is built from 14 residues. V shed 5 bases and J shed 4 bases, with 14 bases lying between them. Looked up from germline, CDR1 is GTSNPN and CDR2 is SVGIG (reference sequence). The DNA of the CDR3 is TGTGCCTGGGGACAACAGGGTGTTAATGAAAAACTGTTTTTT. It encodes CAWGQQGVNEKLFF.

The V and J genes are TRBV5-1 and TRBJ2-5; tentatively, D is TRBD1 (5 bases). The CDR3 length is 13 residues. The germline gives CDR1 SGHRS, CDR2 YFSETQ. Trimming stripped 2 bases from V and 5 bases from J, with 10 bases between. In DNA, the CDR3 is TGCGCCAGCAGCTTTGGACAAACGGAGACCCAGTACTTC. Its translation: CASSFGQTETQYF.

This rearrangement joins TRBV5-4 to TRBJ2-7; 10 positions agree with TRBD1. Unmatched junction bases numbered 7, after V lost 1 base and J lost 3 bases. The germline gives CDR1 SGHNT, CDR2 YYREEE (reference sequence). The CDR3 is 16 residues long. This chain's CDR3 is CASSLSPDRGFYEQYF. The CDR3 nucleotides read TGTGCCAGCAGCTTGTCCCCGGACAGGGGGTTCTACGAGCAGTACTTC.

The V and J genes are TRBV6-6 and TRBJ2-3; perhaps TRBD2 as D (5 bases). This CDR3 comprises 15 residues. Germline V gene lookup returns CDR1 MNHNY and CDR2 SVGAGI (reference sequence). V shed 5 bases and J shed 2 bases, with 14 bases lying between them. The CDR3 DNA reads TGTGCCAGCAGTCCTCCTACGGGGTACACAGATACGCAGTATTTT. It yields the protein CASSPPTGYTDTQYF.

The V and J genes are TRBV5-6 and TRBJ1-2, with no clear D. The CDR3 is made up of 13 amino acids. V dropped 4 bases and J dropped 0 bases, with 7 bases sitting between them. Looked up from germline, CDR1 is SGHDT and CDR2 is YYEEEE. CDR3 protein: CASSPGANYGYTF. CDR3 bases: TGTGCCAGCAGCCCGGGAGCTAACTATGGCTACACCTTC.

The chain carries TRBV19 and TRBJ1-5; D uncertain. V lost 0 bases, J lost 10 bases, and 16 bases lay in between. The CDR3 runs 15 residues. CDR1 and CDR2 from the germline V gene are LNHDA and SQIVND (reference sequence). This CDR3 is CASSIEPQVPHPQHF. DNA of the CDR3: TGTGCCAGTAGTATAGAACCCCAGGTTCCCCATCCCCAGCATTTT.